This TCR beta chain comes out of a study of cytotoxic CD8 clonotypes in ibrutinib-treated CLL. The CDR3 length is 13 residues. V lost 0 bases and J 3 bases, leaving 3 bases between the germline ends. CDR1 SGHRS and CDR2 YFSETQ come from the germline V gene. TCRdb's table, derived via immunoSEQ multiplex PCR, lists solely in-frame clones and lacks some. Among approximately 340,000 clones listed, roughly two thirds were seen once. Comment on this clone: What it binds is unknown.

Study-wide points: Different sampling times were used for sustained-remission and progressing patients.

Sequenced material: PBMCs, taken after 36 months of ibrutinib treatment. This chain links TRBV5-1 with TRBJ2-2, with D hard to call. The sequence was collected from a human donor with chronic lymphocytic leukemia. CDR3 loop: CASSLADTGELFF. The CDR3 DNA sequence: TGCGCCAGCAGCTTGGCGGACACCGGGGAGCTGTTTTTT.